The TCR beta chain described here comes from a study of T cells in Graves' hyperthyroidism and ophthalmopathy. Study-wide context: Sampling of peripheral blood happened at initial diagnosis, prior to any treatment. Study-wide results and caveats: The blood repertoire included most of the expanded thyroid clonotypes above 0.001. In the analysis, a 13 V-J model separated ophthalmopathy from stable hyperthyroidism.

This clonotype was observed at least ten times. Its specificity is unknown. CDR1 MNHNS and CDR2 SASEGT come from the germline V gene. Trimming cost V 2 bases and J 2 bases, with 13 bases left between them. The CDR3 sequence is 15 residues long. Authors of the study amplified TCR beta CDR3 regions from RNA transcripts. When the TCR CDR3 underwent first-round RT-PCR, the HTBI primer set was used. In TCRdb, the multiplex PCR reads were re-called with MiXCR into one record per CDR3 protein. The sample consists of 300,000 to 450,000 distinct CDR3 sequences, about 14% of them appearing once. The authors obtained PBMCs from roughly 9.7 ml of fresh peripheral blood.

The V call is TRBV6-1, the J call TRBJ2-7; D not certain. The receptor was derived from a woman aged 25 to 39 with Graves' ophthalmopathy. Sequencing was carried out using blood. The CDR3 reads CASSENQAIAYEQYF. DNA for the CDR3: TGTGCCAGCAGTGAAAACCAGGCAATCGCCTACGAGCAGTACTTC.